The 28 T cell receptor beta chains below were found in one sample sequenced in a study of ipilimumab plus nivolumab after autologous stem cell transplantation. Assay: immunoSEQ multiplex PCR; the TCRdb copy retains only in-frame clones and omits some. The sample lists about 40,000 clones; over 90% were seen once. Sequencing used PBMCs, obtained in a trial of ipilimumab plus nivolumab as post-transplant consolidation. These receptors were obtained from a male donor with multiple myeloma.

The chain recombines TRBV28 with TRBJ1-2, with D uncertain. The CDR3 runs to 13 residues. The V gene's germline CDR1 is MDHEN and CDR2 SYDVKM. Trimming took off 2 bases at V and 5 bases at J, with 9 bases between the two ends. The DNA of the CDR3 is TGTGCCAGCAGTTTAGCACAGAGATATGGCTACACCTTC. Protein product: CASSLAQRYGYTF.

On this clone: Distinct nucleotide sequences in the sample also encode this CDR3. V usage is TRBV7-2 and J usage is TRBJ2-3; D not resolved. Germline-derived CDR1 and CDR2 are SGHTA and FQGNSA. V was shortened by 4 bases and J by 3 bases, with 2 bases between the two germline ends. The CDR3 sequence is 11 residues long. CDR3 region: CASSSTDTQYF. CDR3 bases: TGTGCCAGCAGCTCGACAGATACGCAGTATTTT.

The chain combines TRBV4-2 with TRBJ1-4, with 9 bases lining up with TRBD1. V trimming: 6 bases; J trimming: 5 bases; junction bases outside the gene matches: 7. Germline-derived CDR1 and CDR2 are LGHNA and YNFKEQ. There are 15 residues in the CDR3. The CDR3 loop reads CASSLVGTGNEKLFF. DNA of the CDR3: TGTGCCAGCAGTCTAGTCGGGACAGGGAATGAAAAACTGTTTTTT.

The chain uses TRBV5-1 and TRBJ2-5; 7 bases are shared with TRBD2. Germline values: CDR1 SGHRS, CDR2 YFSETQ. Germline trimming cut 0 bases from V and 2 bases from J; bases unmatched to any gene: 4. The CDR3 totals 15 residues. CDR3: CASSLGVGGQETQYF. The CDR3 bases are TGCGCCAGCAGCTTGGGAGTGGGGGGGCAAGAGACCCAGTACTTC.

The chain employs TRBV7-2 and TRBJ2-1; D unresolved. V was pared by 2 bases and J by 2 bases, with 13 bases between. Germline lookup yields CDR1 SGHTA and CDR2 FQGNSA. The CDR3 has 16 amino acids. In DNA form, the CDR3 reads TGTGCCAGCAGCTTACAAGGGCAGATCACCTACAATGAGCAGTTCTTC. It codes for CASSLQGQITYNEQFF.

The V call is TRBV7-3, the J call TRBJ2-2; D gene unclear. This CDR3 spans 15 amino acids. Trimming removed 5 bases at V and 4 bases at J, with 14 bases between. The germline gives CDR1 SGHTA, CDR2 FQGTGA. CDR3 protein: CASSPLAPATGELFF. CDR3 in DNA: TGTGCCAGCAGCCCCCTCGCCCCCGCCACCGGGGAGCTGTTTTTT.

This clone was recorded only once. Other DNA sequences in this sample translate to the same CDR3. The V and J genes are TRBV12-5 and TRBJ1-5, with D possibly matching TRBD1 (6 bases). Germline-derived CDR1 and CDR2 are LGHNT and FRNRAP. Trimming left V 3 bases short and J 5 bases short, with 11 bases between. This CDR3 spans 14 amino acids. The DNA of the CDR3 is TGTGCTAGTGGTTTAGACAGGAATTATCAGCCCCAGCATTTT. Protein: CASGLDRNYQPQHF.

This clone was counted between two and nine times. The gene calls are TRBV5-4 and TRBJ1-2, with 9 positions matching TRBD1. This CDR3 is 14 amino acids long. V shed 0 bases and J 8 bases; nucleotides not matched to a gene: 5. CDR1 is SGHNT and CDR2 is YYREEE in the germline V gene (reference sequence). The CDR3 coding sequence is TGTGCCAGCAGCTTGGTGGGACAGGGTTTCGGCTACACCTTC. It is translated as CASSLVGQGFGYTF.

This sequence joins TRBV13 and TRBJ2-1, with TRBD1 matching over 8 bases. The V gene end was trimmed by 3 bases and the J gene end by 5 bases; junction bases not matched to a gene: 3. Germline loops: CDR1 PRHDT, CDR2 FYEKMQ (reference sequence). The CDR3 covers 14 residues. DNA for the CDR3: TGTGCCAGCAGCTTTGGACAGGGTAACAATGAGCAGTTCTTC. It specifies CASSFGQGNNEQFF.

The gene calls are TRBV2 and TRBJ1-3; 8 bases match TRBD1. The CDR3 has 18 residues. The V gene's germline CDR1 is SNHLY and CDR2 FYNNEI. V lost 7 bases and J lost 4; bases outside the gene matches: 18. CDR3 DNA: TGTGCCAGCACCCGACTCTCAGGGCAGGGGGCGGGAGGAAACACCATATATTTT. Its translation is CASTRLSGQGAGGNTIYF.

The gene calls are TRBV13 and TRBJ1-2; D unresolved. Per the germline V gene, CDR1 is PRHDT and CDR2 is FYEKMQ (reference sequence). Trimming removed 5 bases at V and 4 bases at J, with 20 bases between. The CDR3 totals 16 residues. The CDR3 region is CASSLRGAGRFYGYTF. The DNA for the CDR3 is TGTGCCAGCAGCCTACGAGGTGCTGGCCGTTTCTATGGCTACACCTTC.

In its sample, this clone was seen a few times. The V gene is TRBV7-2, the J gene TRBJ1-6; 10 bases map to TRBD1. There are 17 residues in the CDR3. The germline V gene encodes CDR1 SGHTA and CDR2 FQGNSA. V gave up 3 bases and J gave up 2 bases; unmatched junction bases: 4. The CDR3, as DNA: TGTGCCAGCAGCTTCCCGACAGGGGGCACCTATAATTCACCCCTCCACTTT. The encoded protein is CASSFPTGGTYNSPLHF.

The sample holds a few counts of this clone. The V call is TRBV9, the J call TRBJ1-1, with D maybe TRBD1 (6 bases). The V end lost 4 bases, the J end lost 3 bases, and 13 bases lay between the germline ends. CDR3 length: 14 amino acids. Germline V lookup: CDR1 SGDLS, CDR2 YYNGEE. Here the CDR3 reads CASSPLQGDTEAFF. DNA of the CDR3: TGTGCCAGCAGCCCACTACAGGGAGACACTGAAGCTTTCTTT.

DNA for the CDR3: TGTGCCAGCAGCTTAGGGGGGTTCCCGGGTCAGCCCCAGCATTTT. Its translation is CASSLGGFPGQPQHF. The chain recombines TRBV7-2 with TRBJ1-5; tentatively, D is TRBD1 (5 bases). Germline values: CDR1 SGHTA, CDR2 FQGNSA. There are 15 residues in the CDR3. Trimming stripped 1 base from V and 6 bases from J, with 13 bases between. The variable domain in full, completed from reference TRBV7-2 and TRBJ1-5, reads GAGVSQSPSNKVTEKGKDVELRCDPISGHTALYWYRQSLGQGLEFLIYFQGNSAPDKSGLPSDRFSAERTGGSVSTLTIQRTQQEDSAVYLCASSLGGFPGQPQHFGDGTRLSIL.

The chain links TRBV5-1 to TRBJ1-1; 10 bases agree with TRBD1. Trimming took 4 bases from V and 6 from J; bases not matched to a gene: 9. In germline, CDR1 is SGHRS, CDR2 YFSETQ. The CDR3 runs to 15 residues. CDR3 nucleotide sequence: TGCGCCAGCAGCCTAGGACAGGGGGGACAATCTGAAGCTTTCTTT. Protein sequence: CASSLGQGGQSEAFF.

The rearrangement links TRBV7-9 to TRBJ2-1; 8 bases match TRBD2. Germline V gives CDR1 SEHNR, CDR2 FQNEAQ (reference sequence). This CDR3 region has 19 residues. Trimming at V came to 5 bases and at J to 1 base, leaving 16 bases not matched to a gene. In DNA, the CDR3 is TGTGCCAGCAGCGGGACGGGACTAGTGGCGGGGAGGTCCTACAATGAGCAGTTCTTC. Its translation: CASSGTGLVAGRSYNEQFF. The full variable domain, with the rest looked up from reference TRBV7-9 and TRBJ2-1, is DTGVSQNPRHKITKRGQNVTFRCDPISEHNRLYWYRQTLGQGPEFLTYFQNEAQLEKSRLLSDRFSAERPKGSFSTLEIQRTEQGDSAMYLCASSGTGLVAGRSYNEQFFGPGTRLTVL.

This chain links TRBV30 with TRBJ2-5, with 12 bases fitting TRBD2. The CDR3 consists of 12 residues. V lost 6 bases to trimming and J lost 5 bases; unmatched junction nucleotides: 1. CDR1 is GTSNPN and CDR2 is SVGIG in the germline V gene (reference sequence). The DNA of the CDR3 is TGTGCCTGTGGACTAGCGGGGGAGACCCAGTACTTC. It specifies CACGLAGETQYF.

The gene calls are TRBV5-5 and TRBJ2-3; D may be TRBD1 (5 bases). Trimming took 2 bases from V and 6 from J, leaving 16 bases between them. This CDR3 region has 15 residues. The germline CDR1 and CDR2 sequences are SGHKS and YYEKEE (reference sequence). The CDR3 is CASSFALGVADTQYF. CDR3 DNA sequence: TGTGCCAGCAGCTTTGCTCTAGGGGTGGCGGATACGCAGTATTTT.

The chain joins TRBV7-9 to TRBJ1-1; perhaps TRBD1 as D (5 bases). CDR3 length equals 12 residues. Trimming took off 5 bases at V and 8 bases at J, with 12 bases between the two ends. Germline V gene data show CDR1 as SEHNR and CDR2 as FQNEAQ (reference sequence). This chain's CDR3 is CASSQTGVEAFF. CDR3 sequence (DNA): TGTGCCAGCAGCCAAACAGGAGTAGAAGCTTTCTTT.

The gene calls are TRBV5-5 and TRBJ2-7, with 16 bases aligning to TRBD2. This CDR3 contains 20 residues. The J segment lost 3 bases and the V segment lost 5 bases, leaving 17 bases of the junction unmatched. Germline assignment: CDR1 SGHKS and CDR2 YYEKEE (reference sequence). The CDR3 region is CASRRTTGTSGRARDYEQYF. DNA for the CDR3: TGTGCCAGCAGAAGGACAACCGGGACTAGCGGGAGGGCCCGGGACTACGAGCAGTACTTC.

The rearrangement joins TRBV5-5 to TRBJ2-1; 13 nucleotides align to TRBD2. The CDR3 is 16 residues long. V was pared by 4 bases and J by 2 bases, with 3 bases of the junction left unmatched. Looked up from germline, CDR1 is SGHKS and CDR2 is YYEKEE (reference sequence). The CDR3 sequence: CASSRGLAGTYNEQFF. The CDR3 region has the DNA TGTGCCAGCAGCCGGGGACTAGCGGGGACCTACAATGAGCAGTTCTTC. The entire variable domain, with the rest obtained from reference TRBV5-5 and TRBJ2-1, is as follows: DAGVTQSPTHLIKTRGQQVTLRCSPISGHKSVSWYQQVLGQGPQFIFQYYEKEERGRGNFPDRFSARQFPNYSSELNVNALLLGDSALYLCASSRGLAGTYNEQFFGPGTRLTVL.

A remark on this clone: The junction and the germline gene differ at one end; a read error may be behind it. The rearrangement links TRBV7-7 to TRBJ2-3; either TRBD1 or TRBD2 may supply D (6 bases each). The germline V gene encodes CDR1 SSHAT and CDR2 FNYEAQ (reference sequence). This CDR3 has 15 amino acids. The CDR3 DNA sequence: TGTGCTAGCAGCACCGGAGGGGGGCCTCTAGATACGCAGTATTTT. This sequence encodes CASSTGGGPLDTQYF.

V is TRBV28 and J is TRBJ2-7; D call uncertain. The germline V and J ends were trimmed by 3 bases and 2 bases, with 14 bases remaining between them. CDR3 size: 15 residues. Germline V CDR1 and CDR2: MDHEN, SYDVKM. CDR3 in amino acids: CASSFRDGYPYEQYF. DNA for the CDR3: TGTGCCAGCAGTTTCCGTGACGGCTACCCCTACGAGCAGTACTTC.

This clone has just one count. CDR3 sequence reads: CASSRLAGTDTQYF. The CDR3 nucleotides read TGTGCCAGCAGCAGACTAGCGGGCACAGATACGCAGTATTTT. This chain links TRBV6-5 with TRBJ2-3, with 9 bases lining up with TRBD2. CDR1 and CDR2 (germline): MNHEY, SVGAGI. J lost 1 base, V lost 6 bases, and 2 bases had no gene match. The CDR3 runs 14 residues.

The CDR3 is CASSLDLWQPLGGELFF. As DNA, the CDR3 is TGTGCCAGCAGCTTGGATCTATGGCAGCCTCTGGGCGGGGAGCTGTTTTTT. The chain links TRBV5-6 to TRBJ2-2; D uncertain. The CDR3 length is 17 residues. CDR1 is SGHDT, CDR2 YYEEEE, per germline. V was clipped by 0 bases and J by 7 bases, with 19 bases between them.

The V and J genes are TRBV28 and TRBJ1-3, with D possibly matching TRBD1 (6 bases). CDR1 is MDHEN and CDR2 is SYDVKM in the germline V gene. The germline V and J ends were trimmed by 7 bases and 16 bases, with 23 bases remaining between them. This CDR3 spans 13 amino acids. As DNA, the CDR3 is TGTGCCAGCACCGCAACAAAGGGGGGTGTTTATTATTTT. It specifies CASTATKGGVYYF.

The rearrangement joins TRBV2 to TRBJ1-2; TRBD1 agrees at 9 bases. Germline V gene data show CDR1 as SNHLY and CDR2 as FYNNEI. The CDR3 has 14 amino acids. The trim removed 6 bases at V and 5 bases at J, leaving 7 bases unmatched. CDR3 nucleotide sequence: TGTGCCAGCAGCCCCTCCGGGACAGGGTATGGCTACACCTTC. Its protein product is CASSPSGTGYGYTF.

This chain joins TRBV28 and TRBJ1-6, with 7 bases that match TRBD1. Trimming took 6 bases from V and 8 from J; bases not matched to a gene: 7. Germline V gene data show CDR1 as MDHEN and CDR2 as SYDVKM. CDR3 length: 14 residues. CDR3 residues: CASSLTGVDSPLHF. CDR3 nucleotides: TGTGCCAGCAGCCTCACAGGGGTGGATTCACCCCTCCACTTT. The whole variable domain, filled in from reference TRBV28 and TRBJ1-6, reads DVKVTQSSRYLVKRTGEKVFLECVQDMDHENMFWYRQDPGLGLRLIYFSYDVKMKEKGDIPEGYSVSREKKERFSLILESASTNQTSMYLCASSLTGVDSPLHFGNGTRLTVT.